Below, 9 T cell receptor beta chains from the same sample are listed, as sequenced in a study of T-cell reconstitution after alpha-beta-depleted transplantation in children. A library of TCRbeta sequences, prepared with unique molecular identifiers, was generated. A single record per CDR3 protein comes from TCRdb applying MiXCR to the PCR reads. The sample records hundreds of thousands of distinct CDR3 sequences, around 15% being singletons. The sample was PBMCs, mostly from graft donor cells, taken 360 days after TCRalphabeta/CD19-depleted stem cell transplant. Source of these receptors: a male patient under 10 years old who had a stem cell transplant for acute lymphoblastic leukemia, so the T cells may come from the graft donor.

V is TRBV2 and J is TRBJ2-3, with D uncertain. From germline, CDR1 is SNHLY and CDR2 FYNNEI. Trimming removed 5 bases from V and 2 bases from J, with 17 bases in between. There are 16 residues in the CDR3. In DNA form, the CDR3 reads TGTGCCAGCAGTCCCGGAATAAACCACTACACAGATACGCAGTATTTT. Its protein is CASSPGINHYTDTQYF.

The chain combines TRBV4-1 with TRBJ2-7; 8 bases line up with TRBD1. Per the germline V gene, CDR1 is MGHRA and CDR2 is YSYEKL. V lost 4 bases and J lost 1; bases outside the gene matches: 3. The CDR3 is 14 amino acids. The CDR3 loop reads CASSPTGESYEQYF. Here the CDR3 DNA reads TGCGCCAGCAGCCCGACAGGGGAGTCCTACGAGCAGTACTTC.

This clonotype was found many times. The V and J genes are TRBV2 and TRBJ2-1, with 7 bases aligning to TRBD2. The CDR3 contains 14 residues. The ends lost 8 bases at V and 7 bases at J; junction bases unmatched: 11. Germline V gene lookup returns CDR1 SNHLY and CDR2 FYNNEI. The CDR3 DNA is TGTGCCAGCCTCGGACTAGATGATGATAATGAGCAGTTCTTC. The encoded protein is CASLGLDDDNEQFF.

The rearrangement joins TRBV4-1 to TRBJ1-1; the D is unclear. The CDR3 totals 17 residues. The germline V and J ends were trimmed by 4 bases and 0 bases, with 18 bases remaining between them. From germline, CDR1 is MGHRA and CDR2 YSYEKL. CDR3 bases: TGCGCCAGCAGCCTCATATACACAAATATCATGAACACTGAAGCTTTCTTT. Translated, it gives CASSLIYTNIMNTEAFF.

The V and J genes are TRBV4-2 and TRBJ1-5; 9 nucleotides agree with TRBD1. This CDR3 has 15 amino acids. CDR1 is LGHNA, CDR2 YNFKEQ, per germline. After removal of 4 bases from V and 6 bases from J, the junction contained 7 bases not matched to a gene. The CDR3 DNA sequence: TGTGCCAGCAGCCCCCTGACAGGGGGGGGTCAGCCCCAGCATTTT. Encoded protein: CASSPLTGGGQPQHF.

This clonotype was found a few times. This rearrangement joins TRBV9 to TRBJ2-1; the D is unclear. Per germline, CDR1 SGDLS and CDR2 YYNGEE. CDR3 length: 12 residues. Trimming pared 0 bases from V and 5 bases from J, leaving 3 bases between. The CDR3 region is CASSVADNEQFF. Here the CDR3 DNA reads TGTGCCAGCAGCGTAGCAGACAATGAGCAGTTCTTC.

The chain joins TRBV12-3 or TRBV12-4 to TRBJ2-5; TRBD1 is a possible D gene (5 bases). V lost 3 bases and J 2 bases, leaving 13 bases between the germline ends. The CDR3 is 15 residues long. The CDR3 here is CASSLSGMGQETQYF. The CDR3 DNA reads TGTGCCAGCAGTTTGTCAGGGATGGGACAAGAGACCCAGTACTTC.

V usage is TRBV5-6 and J usage is TRBJ2-3; D is perhaps TRBD2 (5 bases). This CDR3 spans 14 amino acids. Germline V gives CDR1 SGHDT, CDR2 YYEEEE. Between the trimmed V and J ends, which lost 4 bases and 2 bases, there was a span of 11 bases. CDR3 nucleotides: TGTGCCAGCAGCCATTACGGGGTCACAGATACGCAGTATTTT. It yields the protein CASSHYGVTDTQYF.

This clonotype was observed a handful of times. The genes are TRBV5-5 and TRBJ1-1; 7 bases agree with TRBD1. The CDR3 is made up of 15 amino acids. Germline assignment: CDR1 SGHKS and CDR2 YYEKEE (reference sequence). Trimming at V came to 1 base and at J to 1 base, leaving 4 bases not matched to a gene. The CDR3, as DNA: TGTGCCAGCAGCTTGAGGGGACAGCCGAACACTGAAGCTTTCTTT. Translation: CASSLRGQPNTEAFF.